The rows below give T cell receptor beta chains drawn from one sample of a study of TIL therapy for anti-PD-1-resistant metastatic lung cancer. Sequenced by immunoSEQ multiplex PCR; TCRdb stores in-frame clones only, minus some. The sample holds about 95,000 clones, approximately 65% seen once. The specimen was tumor tissue, collected at baseline. The receptors shown here come from a person between 30 and 79 years old with non-small cell lung cancer. Each CDR3 is given with its conserved first and last residue. The order of the fields is V gene, J gene, clone size, D gene, CDR3 protein, CDR3 DNA. The D gene is left open where the match is weak. Size is omitted from some rows. Given values are once, few, many or a class for expanded clones.

V: TRBV21-1
J: TRBJ2-2
size: -
D: -
CDR3: CASSRRTSGENTGELFF
DNA: TGTGCCAGCAGCAGACGGACTAGCGGGGAGAACACCGGGGAGCTGTTTTTT

V: TRBV10-3
J: TRBJ1-5
size: -
D: TRBD1
CDR3: CATRPGTGVNQPQHF
DNA: TGTGCCACCCGTCCCGGGACAGGGGTCAATCAGCCCCAGCATTTT

V: TRBV6-5
J: TRBJ2-7
size: few
D: -
CDR3: CASSYSSLLNEQYF
DNA: TGTGCCAGCAGTTACTCTAGTTTACTAAACGAGCAGTACTTC

V: TRBV6-5
J: TRBJ2-1
size: once
D: TRBD2
CDR3: CASSYSIAGVHNEQFF
DNA: TGTGCCAGCAGTTACTCGATAGCGGGAGTGCACAATGAGCAGTTCTTC

V: TRBV19
J: TRBJ1-1
size: once
D: TRBD1
CDR3: CASSQQGYTEAFF
DNA: TGTGCCAGTAGTCAACAGGGGTACACTGAAGCTTTCTTT

V: TRBV10-1
J: TRBJ2-2
size: few
D: TRBD1
CDR3: CASMDRGTGELFF
DNA: TGCGCCAGCATGGACAGGGGCACCGGGGAGCTGTTTTTT

V: TRBV6-5
J: TRBJ1-2
size: few
D: -
CDR3: CASLNIQGEGYTF
DNA: TGTGCCAGCCTTAATATACAGGGCGAAGGCTACACCTTC

V: TRBV2
J: TRBJ1-4
size: -
D: -
CDR3: CASGGTMGEKLFF
DNA: TGTGCCAGCGGGGGGACGATGGGTGAAAAACTGTTTTTT

V: TRBV19
J: TRBJ2-1
size: once
D: -
CDR3: CASSVPGSSNEQFF
DNA: TGTGCCAGTAGCGTCCCGGGGAGTAGCAATGAGCAGTTCTTC

V: TRBV9
J: TRBJ1-1
size: -
D: -
CDR3: CASSVAGGPNTEAFF
DNA: TGTGCCAGCAGCGTAGCGGGGGGGCCTAACACTGAAGCTTTCTTT

V: TRBV18
J: TRBJ2-1
size: -
D: TRBD2
CDR3: CASSPPGGVGDEQFF
DNA: TGTGCCAGCTCACCACCGGGAGGGGTGGGCGATGAGCAGTTCTTC

V: TRBV19
J: TRBJ2-5
size: -
D: TRBD2
CDR3: CATRAGNQETQYF
DNA: TGTGCCACCCGAGCGGGGAACCAAGAGACCCAGTACTTC

V: TRBV27
J: TRBJ2-7
size: -
D: -
CDR3: CASSLQTQGSEQYF
DNA: TGTGCCAGCAGTTTACAGACACAGGGTTCGGAGCAGTACTTC

V: TRBV7-9
J: TRBJ2-1
size: few
D: TRBD2
CDR3: CASSISGGPVNEQFF
DNA: TGTGCCAGCAGCATTAGCGGGGGGCCCGTCAATGAGCAGTTCTTC

V: TRBV7-9
J: TRBJ1-6
size: -
D: -
CDR3: CASSTDVTGDLTNSPLHF
DNA: TGTGCCAGCAGCACCGATGTGACAGGAGACTTAACTAATTCACCCCTCCACTTT

V: TRBV25-1
J: TRBJ2-1
size: -
D: -
CDR3: CASSGQKTREQFF
DNA: TGTGCCAGCAGTGGTCAGAAAACCCGAGAGCAGTTCTTC

V: TRBV24-1
J: TRBJ2-1
size: many
D: -
CDR3: CATGTGGIYNEQFF
DNA: TGTGCCACCGGAACGGGGGGCATTTACAATGAGCAGTTCTTC

V: TRBV7-2
J: TRBJ2-7
size: -
D: -
CDR3: CASSTRQGGRYEQYF
DNA: TGTGCCAGCAGCACCAGACAGGGAGGCAGGTACGAGCAGTACTTC

V: TRBV28
J: TRBJ2-3
size: -
D: -
CDR3: CASRLPGDRPDTQYF
DNA: TGTGCCAGCAGACTCCCCGGGGACCGGCCAGATACGCAGTATTTT

V: TRBV14
J: TRBJ1-1
size: -
D: TRBD1
CDR3: CASSHRRGRDTEAFF
DNA: TGTGCCAGCAGCCACCGGAGGGGGCGAGACACTGAAGCTTTCTTT

V: TRBV4-2
J: TRBJ2-7
size: few
D: -
CDR3: CASSHPSGSPSYEQYF
DNA: TGTGCCAGCAGCCACCCCAGCGGGTCTCCCTCCTACGAGCAGTACTTC

V: TRBV24-1
J: TRBJ2-3
size: -
D: -
CDR3: CATSDPPGVKGTDTQYF
DNA: TGTGCCACCAGTGATCCACCGGGGGTGAAGGGCACAGATACGCAGTATTTT

V: TRBV24-1
J: TRBJ2-5
size: many
D: -
CDR3: CATSDFGTGRYQETQYF
DNA: TGTGCCACCAGTGATTTTGGCACAGGCCGATACCAAGAGACCCAGTACTTC

V: TRBV2
J: TRBJ2-1
size: -
D: -
CDR3: CASSEDASSYNEQFF
DNA: TGTGCCAGCAGTGAGGACGCGAGCTCCTACAATGAGCAGTTCTTC

V: TRBV7-9
J: TRBJ1-6
size: -
D: -
CDR3: CASSLTGDSSPLHF
DNA: TGTGCCAGCAGCCTCACGGGGGATTCCTCACCCCTCCACTTT

V: TRBV10-2
J: TRBJ1-2
size: few
D: -
CDR3: CASSETENYGYTF
DNA: TGCGCCAGCAGTGAGACAGAAAACTATGGCTACACCTTC

V: TRBV28
J: TRBJ2-1
size: few
D: -
CDR3: CASRWDGGEQFF
DNA: TGTGCCAGCAGGTGGGACGGCGGTGAGCAGTTCTTC

V: TRBV5-1
J: TRBJ2-1
size: -
D: -
CDR3: CASSSGTQEDEQFF
DNA: TGCGCCAGCAGCTCCGGGACCCAGGAGGATGAGCAGTTCTTC

V: TRBV10-2
J: TRBJ2-7
size: few
D: TRBD2
CDR3: CASTGGVGEQYF
DNA: TGCGCCAGCACTGGGGGGGTAGGCGAGCAGTACTTC

V: TRBV16
J: TRBJ1-1
size: -
D: -
CDR3: CASSPPKGVENTEAFF
DNA: TGTGCCAGCAGCCCACCTAAGGGGGTTGAGAACACTGAAGCTTTCTTT

V: TRBV5-6
J: TRBJ2-7
size: -
D: TRBD1
CDR3: CASSRIGTGGRTYEQYF
DNA: TGTGCCAGCAGCCGCATTGGGACAGGGGGCAGGACCTACGAGCAGTACTTC

V: TRBV10-3
J: TRBJ2-1
size: -
D: -
CDR3: CAISGGGGDYNEQFF
DNA: TGTGCCATCAGTGGGGGGGGCGGAGACTACAATGAGCAGTTCTTC

V: TRBV9
J: TRBJ1-3
size: -
D: -
CDR3: CASSVGGLSGNTIYF
DNA: TGTGCCAGCAGCGTAGGGGGGTTAAGTGGAAACACCATATATTTT

V: TRBV15
J: TRBJ2-7
size: -
D: -
CDR3: CATSINDRDSSYEQYF
DNA: TGTGCCACCAGTATCAACGACCGGGACTCCTCCTACGAGCAGTACTTC

V: TRBV19
J: TRBJ2-3
size: -
D: TRBD2
CDR3: CASCRAAGTSTDTQYF
DNA: TGTGCCAGTTGCCGGGCAGCGGGGACTAGCACAGATACGCAGTATTTT

V: TRBV11-2
J: TRBJ2-5
size: -
D: TRBD1
CDR3: CASSPDRGETQYF
DNA: TGTGCCAGCAGCCCTGACAGGGGGGAGACCCAGTACTTC